Listed below are T cell receptor beta chains from one sample, sequenced in a study of T cells after yellow fever vaccination. TCRdb analysed the 5' RACE reads with MiXCR anew, one entry per CDR3 protein. This table has about 230,000 distinct CDR3 sequences, around 6.7% appearing once. The sample here was CD4+ T cells sorted from PBMCs, taken on the day of the yellow fever booster vaccination. These receptors were taken from a man younger than 40 who received the YFV17D yellow fever vaccine. The CDR3 runs from the conserved cysteine through the conserved F or W. A D gene is named only where the DNA matches it firmly. Clone size is stated in some rows and not others, as once, few, many or a class when expanded.

J gene	D gene	clone size	V gene	CDR3 DNA	CDR3 protein
TRBJ1-2	.	many	TRBV29-1	TGCAGCGTTCACATAGGGCTGGGGGGGAACTACACCTTC	CSVHIGLGGNYTF
TRBJ1-2	.	few	TRBV6-5	TGTGCCAGCAGCCGCCTTACAGGGACCTATGGCTACACCTTC	CASSRLTGTYGYTF
TRBJ1-2	.	few	TRBV20-1	TGCCGGGTCGGGGGAAGCTACACCTTC	CRVGGSYTF
TRBJ2-7	TRBD1	few	TRBV12-3/TRBV12-4	TGTGCCAGCAGGTCTACAGGGGACCACGAGCAGTACTTC	CASRSTGDHEQYF
TRBJ1-1	TRBD1	few	TRBV5-1	TGCGCCAGCAGCCCCAGGGGGCCGGGTGACACTGAAGCTTTCTTT	CASSPRGPGDTEAFF
TRBJ2-7	TRBD1	few	TRBV19	TGTGCCAGTAGGAGGGCAGGGGGCTCCTACGAGCAGTACTTC	CASRRAGGSYEQYF
TRBJ2-7	.	many	TRBV11-2	TGTGCCAGCAGCTTATTACAGACCTACGAGCAGTACTTC	CASSLLQTYEQYF
TRBJ2-6	.	.	TRBV7-2	TGTGCCAGCAGTCAATCCCAGGTGCTATCTGGGGCCAACGTCCTGACTTTC	CASSQSQVLSGANVLTF
TRBJ2-5	.	.	TRBV12-3/TRBV12-4	TGTGCCAGCAGTCACCTCGTTTCGGAAGAGACCCAGTACTTC	CASSHLVSEETQYF
TRBJ1-1	.	many	TRBV6-5	TGTGCCAGCAGTTACTCGATTGGCCAGCAAGCTTTCTTT	CASSYSIGQQAFF
TRBJ2-1	.	many	TRBV18	TGTGCCAGCTATAAGGGACAAGGACATTACAATGAGCAGTTCTTC	CASYKGQGHYNEQFF
TRBJ2-7	.	.	TRBV20-1	TGCAGTGCTACTGGACACGTGGGCTACGAGCAGTACTTC	CSATGHVGYEQYF
TRBJ1-5	TRBD1	few	TRBV7-8	TGTGCCAGCAGCGAGGGACAGGGCATCCTTAATCAGCCCCAGCATTTT	CASSEGQGILNQPQHF
TRBJ2-1	.	.	TRBV6-2/TRBV6-3	TGTGCCAGCAGTTACTCGGGAGACAGACGTAAAAATGAGCAGTTCTTC	CASSYSGDRRKNEQFF
TRBJ2-2	.	many	TRBV12-3/TRBV12-4	TGTGCCAGCATCACAGGGAACACCGGGGAGCTGTTTTTT	CASITGNTGELFF
TRBJ2-1	TRBD2	many	TRBV7-9	TGTGCCAGCAGCTTAGTTCTAGCGGCCTACAATGAGCAGTTCTTC	CASSLVLAAYNEQFF
TRBJ1-1	TRBD1	many	TRBV29-1	TGCAGCGTTCGGACAGGGCAGTACACTGAAGCTTTCTTT	CSVRTGQYTEAFF
TRBJ2-1	.	few	TRBV20-1	TGCAGTGCTAGAGATCAATCGAGTAAGAGCTCCTACAATGAGCAGTTCTTC	CSARDQSSKSSYNEQFF
TRBJ2-7	.	.	TRBV6-2/TRBV6-3	TGTGCCAGCAGTTATGCCGCTCGCTACGAGCAGTACTTC	CASSYAARYEQYF
TRBJ2-1	TRBD2	.	TRBV12-3/TRBV12-4	TGTGCCAGCAGTTTCTGTGGGACTAGCGGGAGGACCGCCTGCGAGCAGTTCTTC	CASSFCGTSGRTACEQFF
TRBJ2-7	TRBD1	.	TRBV2	TGTGCCAGCAGGAAAGGACAGGCTTGGGGTACCGAGCAGTACTTC	CASRKGQAWGTEQYF
TRBJ2-3	.	.	TRBV2	TGTGCCAGCAGTTCACCGGGACGTCGGCGGACAGATACGCAGTATTTT	CASSSPGRRRTDTQYF
TRBJ2-7	TRBD2	few	TRBV27	TGTGCCAGCAGCCCTCTGGGACTAAGCTCCTACGAGCAGTACTTC	CASSPLGLSSYEQYF
TRBJ2-1	TRBD2	few	TRBV19	TGTGCCAGTAGTAACTCCGGGACTAGCTGGAATGAGCAGTTCTTC	CASSNSGTSWNEQFF
TRBJ2-5	TRBD2	many	TRBV7-9	TGTGCCAGCAGCTTAAGTTCGCGGGGGGAGACCCAGTACTTC	CASSLSSRGETQYF
TRBJ2-7	TRBD2	many	TRBV5-1	TGCGCCAGCAGCTTTCGACGGCCGGGACTAGCGGGCGAAAGCTCCTACGAGCAGTACTTC	CASSFRRPGLAGESSYEQYF
TRBJ2-3	TRBD2	many	TRBV7-2	TGTGCCAGCAGCTGGGGACTAGCGGGAACTAGCACAGATACGCAGTATTTT	CASSWGLAGTSTDTQYF
TRBJ2-7	TRBD2	few	TRBV5-1	TGCGCCAGCAGCTTGGCCAGACTAGCGGGAGGCTCCTACGAGCAGTACTTC	CASSLARLAGGSYEQYF
TRBJ2-3	TRBD2	.	TRBV7-3	TGTGCCAGCAGCAGAGGACTAGCGGGAGGGGAGGATACGCAGTATTTT	CASSRGLAGGEDTQYF
TRBJ2-7	TRBD2	many	TRBV29-1	TGCAGCGTTGGCGCGGGAGGGCCTAACGAGCAGTACTTC	CSVGAGGPNEQYF
TRBJ2-7	.	.	TRBV20-1	TGCAGTGCTCCTCTGGGGGGTAACGGGTACGAGCAGTACTTC	CSAPLGGNGYEQYF